The 16 T cell receptor beta chains given below trace back to one sample, sequenced in a study of beta chain features in type 1 diabetes. Study observations and caveats: Across all four CD4+ subsets, people with type 1 diabetes showed modestly shorter TCRB CDR3s.

No antigen is known for these receptors. All of the isolated RNA was reverse transcribed, so expressed TCRB transcripts were sequenced. Using immunoSEQ multiplex PCR, the repertoire was profiled, and TCRdb retains in-frame clones only, with some absent. The sample holds 150,000 to 200,000 clones, roughly 9% seen once. The sequenced material came from central memory CD4+ T cells from blood. The receptors originated from a woman younger than 45 with type 1 diabetes.

This sequence joins TRBV7-2 and TRBJ2-5; 14 bases agree with TRBD2. Germline CDR1 SGHTA, CDR2 FQGNSA. The J segment lost 5 bases and the V segment lost 5 bases, leaving 4 bases of the junction unmatched. CDR3 length: 15 residues. The CDR3 region is CASSKTSGRGETQYF. CDR3 DNA sequence: TGTGCCAGCAGCAAGACTAGCGGGAGGGGGGAGACCCAGTACTTC.

In its sample, this clone was seen a few times. V usage is TRBV7-9 and J usage is TRBJ2-7, with 8 nucleotides matching TRBD2. The CDR3 contains 17 residues. Germline CDR1 is SEHNR and CDR2 is FQNEAQ (reference sequence). Losses at the gene ends were 2 bases for V and 2 bases for J; bases not matched to a gene: 11. The CDR3: CASSLSVTGGTPYEQYF. The DNA of the CDR3 is TGTGCCAGCAGCTTAAGTGTAACGGGAGGGACTCCCTACGAGCAGTACTTC.

The chain has TRBV5-4 and TRBJ1-4; D is possibly TRBD1 (6 bases). Trimming pared 7 bases from V and 3 bases from J, leaving 13 bases between. Germline-derived CDR1 and CDR2 are SGHNT and YYREEE (reference sequence). The CDR3 has 14 residues. CDR3 loop: CASAEGGANEKLFF. CDR3 bases: TGTGCCAGCGCGGAGGGGGGGGCTAATGAAAAACTGTTTTTT.

Only a few counts were recorded for this clone. V and J are TRBV2 and TRBJ2-1; weak D call: TRBD2 (6 bases). The V end was cut by 5 bases, the J end by 0 bases, with 14 bases between. The length of the CDR3 is 16 residues. In germline, CDR1 is SNHLY, CDR2 FYNNEI. Written as DNA, the CDR3 is TGTGCCAGCAGTCGTGCGGGGTCCGGCTCCTACAATGAGCAGTTCTTC. This encodes CASSRAGSGSYNEQFF.

This clone was observed a few times. This sequence joins TRBV9 and TRBJ2-7, with 8 bases lining up with TRBD2. After removal of 0 bases from V and 5 bases from J, the junction contained 7 bases not matched to a gene. Per germline, CDR1 SGDLS and CDR2 YYNGEE. The CDR3 is 15 residues long. CDR3 amino acids: CASSVVPGGPHEQYF. CDR3 bases: TGTGCCAGCAGCGTAGTTCCGGGAGGGCCACACGAGCAGTACTTC.

The chain uses TRBV30 and TRBJ1-2; TRBD1 might be the D (5 bases). V dropped 3 bases and J dropped 8 bases, with 13 bases sitting between them. CDR1 and CDR2 (germline): GTSNPN, SVGIG (reference sequence). The CDR3 sequence is 12 residues long. In nucleotides, the CDR3 is TGTGCCTGGAGGAAGGGGATAGGCGGCTACACCTTC. This translates into CAWRKGIGGYTF. The full variable domain, with the rest looked up from reference TRBV30 and TRBJ1-2, is SQTIHQWPATLVQPVGSPLSLECTVEGTSNPNLYWYRQAAGRGLQLLFYSVGIGQISSEVPQNLSASRPQDRQFILSSKKLLLSDSGFYLCAWRKGIGGYTFGSGTRLTVV.

The rearrangement links TRBV29-1 to TRBJ2-2, with D possibly matching TRBD1 (6 bases). CDR1 and CDR2 (germline): SQVTM, ANQGSEA. This CDR3 contains 14 residues. The germline V and J ends were trimmed by 4 bases and 5 bases, with 14 bases remaining between them. DNA of the CDR3: TGCAGCGTTGGAATTAACAGGGTAACCGGGGAGCTGTTTTTT. This codes for CSVGINRVTGELFF.

The chain is built from TRBV28 and TRBJ1-2; 10 positions match TRBD1. The germline V gene has CDR1 MDHEN and CDR2 SYDVKM. Trimming took 6 bases from V and 8 from J; bases not matched to a gene: 6. This CDR3 comprises 13 residues. This CDR3 reads CASSPGQGLGYTF. CDR3 nucleotide sequence: TGTGCCAGCAGCCCGGGACAGGGGCTAGGCTACACCTTC.

This clone was observed a few times. CDR3 region: CATRGGREGLTDTQYF. CDR3 bases: TGTGCCACCAGAGGTGGGCGGGAGGGCCTCACAGATACGCAGTATTTT. The genes are TRBV15 and TRBJ2-3; 9 bases are shared with TRBD2. Germline V gene lookup returns CDR1 LNHNV and CDR2 YYDKDF (reference sequence). The CDR3 length is 16 residues. The V segment lost 6 bases and the J segment 2 bases; nucleotides outside the gene matches: 9. Supplemented by reference TRBV15 and TRBJ2-3, the full variable domain reads DAMVIQNPRYQVTQFGKPVTLSCSQTLNHNVMYWYQQKSSQAPKLLFHYYDKDFNNEADTPDNFQSRRPNTSFCFLDIRSPGLGDTAMYLCATRGGREGLTDTQYFGPGTRLTVL.

This clone was seen a few times. The CDR3 reads CSCSPGDHGYTF. Written as DNA, the CDR3 is TGCAGCTGTAGCCCAGGGGACCATGGCTACACCTTC. The gene calls are TRBV29-1 and TRBJ1-2, with D possibly TRBD1 on 6 matching bases. Germline CDR1 is SQVTM and CDR2 is ANQGSEA. This CDR3 spans 12 amino acids. The V gene lost 8 bases and the J gene lost 6 bases, with 16 bases spanning the gap.

This clone turned up a few times. The genes are TRBV29-1 and TRBJ2-5, with D possibly TRBD1 on 5 matching bases. The CDR3 contains 12 residues. Trimming pared 4 bases from V and 3 bases from J, leaving 9 bases between. Germline V gene data show CDR1 as SQVTM and CDR2 as ANQGSEA. The CDR3 DNA sequence: TGCAGCGTTGCCCCCAGGGAAGAGACCCAGTACTTC. Translated, it gives CSVAPREETQYF. The variable domain in full, with the rest retrieved from reference TRBV29-1 and TRBJ2-5, is SAVISQKPSRDICQRGTSLTIQCQVDSQVTMMFWYRQQPGQSLTLIATANQGSEATYESGFVIDKFPISRPNLTFSTLTVSNMSPEDSSIYLCSVAPREETQYFGPGTRLLVL.

The chain carries TRBV18 and TRBJ2-1, with D possibly TRBD2 on 5 matching bases. The CDR3 contains 13 residues. Germline loops: CDR1 KGHSH, CDR2 LQKENI. V dropped 6 bases and J dropped 4 bases, with 10 bases sitting between them. The CDR3 is CASSYQRYNEQFF. The CDR3 DNA sequence: TGTGCCAGCTCCTACCAGCGGTACAATGAGCAGTTCTTC.

The genes are TRBV6-5 and TRBJ2-1, with 7 bases identical to TRBD2. The CDR3 has 15 amino acids. J lost 0 bases, V lost 7 bases, and 6 bases had no gene match. CDR1 and CDR2 (germline): MNHEY, SVGAGI. CDR3 in DNA: TGTGCCAGCATGGTAGCGGGTAGCTCCTACAATGAGCAGTTCTTC. Residues: CASMVAGSSYNEQFF.

The gene calls are TRBV5-1 and TRBJ2-3; 12 bases map to TRBD2. The ends lost 6 bases at V and 0 bases at J; junction bases unmatched: 2. The germline V gene has CDR1 SGHRS and CDR2 YFSETQ. This CDR3 comprises 15 residues. CDR3 sequence reads: CASKGTSGSTDTQYF. The CDR3 region has the DNA TGCGCCAGCAAAGGGACTAGCGGGAGCACAGATACGCAGTATTTT.

On this clone: Other DNA sequences in the sample encode the same CDR3. As DNA, the CDR3 is TGTGCCAGCAGCTTAGACAGGAACACTGAAGCTTTCTTT. It encodes CASSLDRNTEAFF. This chain joins TRBV7-2 and TRBJ1-1, with D uncertain. Germline V gives CDR1 SGHTA, CDR2 FQGNSA. V was trimmed by 1 base and J by 1 base, leaving 4 bases between them. The CDR3 length is 13 residues.

This clone has more than one count but fewer than ten. The V call is TRBV29-1, the J call TRBJ2-3; D gene ambiguous. Germline-derived CDR1 and CDR2 are SQVTM and ANQGSEA. There are 15 residues in the CDR3. Trimming removed 1 base at V and 1 base at J, with 12 bases between. The CDR3 loop reads CSVEGLGGGTDTQYF. The CDR3 region has the DNA TGCAGCGTTGAAGGGTTAGGCGGCGGCACAGATACGCAGTATTTT.